This T cell receptor (beta chain) was recorded in a study of vaccination and CD4 T cells after COVID-19. Cultured CD4+ T cell DNA underwent sequencing with the Oncomine TCR Beta short-read assay. One entry per CDR3 protein results from TCRdb running MiXCR on the PCR reads. The repertoire has about 12,000 distinct CDR3 sequences, roughly 44% of them found once; the top ten carry more than 15%. Treatment: roughly 11-day PBMC culture with coronavirus spike peptide pools or control peptides (ViraFEST assay). TCRs were sequenced by ViraFEST after antigen-specific T cells had been expanded with peptide pools. The CDR3 extends over 17 amino acids. Losses at the gene ends were 5 bases for V and 5 bases for J; bases not matched to a gene: 14. Per the germline V gene, CDR1 is SGHNT and CDR2 is YENEEA. Of note for this clonotype: Its antigen is not identified.

This receptor was identified in a human donor with COVID-19. This rearrangement joins TRBV11-3 to TRBJ2-2; 7 bases agree with TRBD2. Specimen: cultured CD4+ T cells from blood. CDR3 loop: CASSPYQRGGLTGELFF. CDR3 bases: TGTGCCAGCAGCCCCTATCAGCGGGGAGGGCTTACCGGGGAGCTGTTTTTT.